This T cell receptor beta chain was recovered during a study of neurological immune-mediated disorders. Findings of the study overall: None of the CDR3 amino acid sequences in expanded clones turned up in more than one subject, which points to private repertoires in all groups.

There are many counts of this clonotype. Its matching antigen is unknown. From 15-18 subjects, every sequencing run obtained over 160 million TCR-beta sequences. TCRdb re-called the 5' RACE reads through MiXCR, storing one row per CDR3 protein. This sample has about 79,000 distinct CDR3 sequences, with approximately 14% found just once. Per the germline V gene, CDR1 is SGHRS and CDR2 is YFSETQ. The J segment lost 5 bases and the V segment lost 2 bases, leaving 3 bases of the junction unmatched. This CDR3 is 15 amino acids long. The J gene is TRBJ1-6, the V gene TRBV5-1, with 8 bases aligning to TRBD1. The sequencing sample was made of PBMCs. The TCR was taken from a woman between 50 and 59 years old in good health. The CDR3 region has the DNA TGCGCCAGCAGCTTATCAGGGGGCGATAATTCACCCCTCCACTTT. Translated, it gives CASSLSGGDNSPLHF.